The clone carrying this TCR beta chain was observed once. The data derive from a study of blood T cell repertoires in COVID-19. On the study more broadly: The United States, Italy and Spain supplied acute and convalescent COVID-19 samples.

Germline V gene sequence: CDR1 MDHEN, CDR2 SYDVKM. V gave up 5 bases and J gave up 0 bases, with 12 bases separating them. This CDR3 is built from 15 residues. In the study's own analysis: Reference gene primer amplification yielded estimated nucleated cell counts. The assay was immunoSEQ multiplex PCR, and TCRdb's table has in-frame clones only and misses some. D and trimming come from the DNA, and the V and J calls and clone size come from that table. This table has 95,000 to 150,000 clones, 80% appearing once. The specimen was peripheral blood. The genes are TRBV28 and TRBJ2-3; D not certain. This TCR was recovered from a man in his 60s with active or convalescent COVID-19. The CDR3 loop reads CASSPPTSSTDTQYF. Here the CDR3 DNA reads TGTGCCAGCAGTCCACCGACTTCTAGCACAGATACGCAGTATTTT.